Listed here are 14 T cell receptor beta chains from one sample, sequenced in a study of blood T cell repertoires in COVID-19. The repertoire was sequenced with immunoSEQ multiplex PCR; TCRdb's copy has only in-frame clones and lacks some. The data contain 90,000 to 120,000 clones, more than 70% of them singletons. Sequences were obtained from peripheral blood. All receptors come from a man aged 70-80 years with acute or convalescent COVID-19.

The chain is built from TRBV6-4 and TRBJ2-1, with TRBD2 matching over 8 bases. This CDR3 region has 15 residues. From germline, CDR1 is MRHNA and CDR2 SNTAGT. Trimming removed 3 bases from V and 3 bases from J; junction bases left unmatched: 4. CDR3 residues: CASSEIGGVYNEQFF. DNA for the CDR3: TGTGCCAGCAGTGAAATCGGGGGGGTCTACAATGAGCAGTTCTTC.

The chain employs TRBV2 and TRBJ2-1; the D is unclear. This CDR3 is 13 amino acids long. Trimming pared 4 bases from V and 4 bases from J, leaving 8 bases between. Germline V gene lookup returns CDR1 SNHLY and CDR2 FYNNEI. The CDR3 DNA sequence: TGTGCCAGCAGTGTGGGCAGGTACAATGAGCAGTTCTTC. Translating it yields CASSVGRYNEQFF.

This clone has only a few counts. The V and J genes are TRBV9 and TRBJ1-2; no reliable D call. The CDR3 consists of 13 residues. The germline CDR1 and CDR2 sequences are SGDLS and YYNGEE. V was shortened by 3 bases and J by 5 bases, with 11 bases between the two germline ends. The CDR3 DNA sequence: TGTGCCAGCAGCGGCCGGGTCCCGTATGGCTACACCTTC. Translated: CASSGRVPYGYTF.

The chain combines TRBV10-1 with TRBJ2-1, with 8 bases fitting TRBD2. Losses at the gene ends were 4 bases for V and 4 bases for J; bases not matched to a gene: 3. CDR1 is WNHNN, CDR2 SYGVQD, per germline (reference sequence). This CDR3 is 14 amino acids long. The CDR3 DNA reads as TGCGCCAGCAGTGGGGCTAGCGGGTACAATGAGCAGTTCTTC. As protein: CASSGASGYNEQFF.

CDR3 bases: TGTGCCAGCAGCTTAGGGGCCAGCCCGAAAGGAGATACGCAGTATTTT. Translation gives CASSLGASPKGDTQYF. The chain employs TRBV11-3 and TRBJ2-3, with D uncertain. The ends were cut back, 1 base at V and 5 bases at J, with 16 bases in the middle. This CDR3 is built from 16 residues. Per the germline V gene, CDR1 is SGHNT and CDR2 is YENEEA.

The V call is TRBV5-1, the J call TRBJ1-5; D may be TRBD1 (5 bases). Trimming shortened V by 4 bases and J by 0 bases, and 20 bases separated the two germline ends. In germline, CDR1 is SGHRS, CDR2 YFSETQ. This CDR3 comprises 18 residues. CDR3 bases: TGCGCCAGCAGCCCAGGGTTAAGGCATGGTAGTAGCAATCAGCCCCAGCATTTT. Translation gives CASSPGLRHGSSNQPQHF.

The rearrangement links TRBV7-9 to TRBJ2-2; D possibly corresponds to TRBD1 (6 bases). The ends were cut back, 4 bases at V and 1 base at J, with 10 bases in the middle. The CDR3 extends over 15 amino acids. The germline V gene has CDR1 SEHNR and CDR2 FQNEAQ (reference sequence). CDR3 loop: CASSSQGQNTGELFF. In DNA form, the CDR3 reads TGTGCCAGCAGCTCACAGGGCCAGAACACCGGGGAGCTGTTTTTT.

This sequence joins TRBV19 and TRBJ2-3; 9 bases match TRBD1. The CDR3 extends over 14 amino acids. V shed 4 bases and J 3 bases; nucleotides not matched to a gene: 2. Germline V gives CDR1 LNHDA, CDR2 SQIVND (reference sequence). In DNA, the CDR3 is TGTGCCAGTAGTAACGGACAGGGGACAGATACGCAGTATTTT. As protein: CASSNGQGTDTQYF.

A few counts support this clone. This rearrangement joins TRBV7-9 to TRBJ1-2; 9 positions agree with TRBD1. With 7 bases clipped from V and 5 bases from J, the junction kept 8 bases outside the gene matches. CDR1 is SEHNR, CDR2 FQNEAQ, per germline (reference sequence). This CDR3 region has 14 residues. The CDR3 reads CASNPTGGRYGYTF. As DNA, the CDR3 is TGTGCCAGCAACCCGACAGGGGGGAGATATGGCTACACCTTC.

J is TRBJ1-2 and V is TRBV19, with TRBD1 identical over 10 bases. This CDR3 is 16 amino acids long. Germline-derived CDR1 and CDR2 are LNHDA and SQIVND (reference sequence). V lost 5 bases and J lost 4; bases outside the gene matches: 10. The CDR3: CASSETGTGVGYGYTF. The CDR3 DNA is TGTGCCAGTAGTGAAACCGGGACAGGGGTAGGCTATGGCTACACCTTC.

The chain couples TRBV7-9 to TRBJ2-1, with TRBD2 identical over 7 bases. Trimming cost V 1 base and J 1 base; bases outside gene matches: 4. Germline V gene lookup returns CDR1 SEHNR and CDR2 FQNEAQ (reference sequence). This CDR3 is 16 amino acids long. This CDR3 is CASSLVAGVSYNEQFF. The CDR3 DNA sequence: TGTGCCAGCAGCTTAGTGGCGGGGGTGTCCTACAATGAGCAGTTCTTC. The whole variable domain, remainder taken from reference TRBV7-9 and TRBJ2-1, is DTGVSQNPRHKITKRGQNVTFRCDPISEHNRLYWYRQTLGQGPEFLTYFQNEAQLEKSRLLSDRFSAERPKGSFSTLEIQRTEQGDSAMYLCASSLVAGVSYNEQFFGPGTRLTVL.

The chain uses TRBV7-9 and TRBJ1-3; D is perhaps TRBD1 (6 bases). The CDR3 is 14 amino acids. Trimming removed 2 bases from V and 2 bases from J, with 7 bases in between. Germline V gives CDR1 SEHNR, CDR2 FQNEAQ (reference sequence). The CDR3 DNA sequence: TGTGCCAGCAGCTTACCAGGGGCTGGAAACACCATATATTTT. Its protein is CASSLPGAGNTIYF. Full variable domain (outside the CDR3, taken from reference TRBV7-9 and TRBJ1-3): DTGVSQNPRHKITKRGQNVTFRCDPISEHNRLYWYRQTLGQGPEFLTYFQNEAQLEKSRLLSDRFSAERPKGSFSTLEIQRTEQGDSAMYLCASSLPGAGNTIYFGEGSWLTVV.

The CDR3 reads CASSYSEGNQPQHF. DNA for the CDR3: TGTGCCAGCAGTTACTCGGAGGGAAATCAGCCCCAGCATTTT. The V and J genes are TRBV6-5 and TRBJ1-5; D is unresolved. This CDR3 comprises 14 residues. The V end lost 0 bases, the J end lost 4 bases, and 7 bases lay between the germline ends. Germline V gene data show CDR1 as MNHEY and CDR2 as SVGAGI.

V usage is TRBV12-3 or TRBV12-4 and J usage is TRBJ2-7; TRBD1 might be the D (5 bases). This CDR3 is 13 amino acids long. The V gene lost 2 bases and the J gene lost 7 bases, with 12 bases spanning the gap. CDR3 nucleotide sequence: TGTGCCAGCAGTTTAAGGGGTTTGGGTGAGCAGTACTTC. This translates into CASSLRGLGEQYF.